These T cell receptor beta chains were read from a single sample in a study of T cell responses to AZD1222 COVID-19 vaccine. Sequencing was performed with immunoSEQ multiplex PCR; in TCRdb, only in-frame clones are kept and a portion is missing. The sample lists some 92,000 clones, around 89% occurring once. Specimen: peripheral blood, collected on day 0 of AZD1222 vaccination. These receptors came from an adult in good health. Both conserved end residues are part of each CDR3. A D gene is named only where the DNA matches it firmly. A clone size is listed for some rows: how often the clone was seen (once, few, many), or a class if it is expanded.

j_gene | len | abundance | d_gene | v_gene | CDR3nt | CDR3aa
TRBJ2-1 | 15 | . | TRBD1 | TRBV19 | TGTGCCAGTAGTACGATCGGACAGGGTGCCAATGAGCAGTTCTTC | CASSTIGQGANEQFF
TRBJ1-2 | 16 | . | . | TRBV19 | TGTGCCAGTAGTCTCCCCGCGCCCAAGATTAACTATGGCTACACCTTC | CASSLPAPKINYGYTF
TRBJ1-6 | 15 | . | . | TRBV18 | TGTGCCAGCTCACCACCGCCAGCCGCGAATTCACCCCTCCACTTT | CASSPPPAANSPLHF
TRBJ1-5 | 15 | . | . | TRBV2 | TGTGCCAGCAGTTGGCAAAGCTATAGCAATCAGCCCCAGCATTTT | CASSWQSYSNQPQHF
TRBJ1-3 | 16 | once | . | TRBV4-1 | TGCGCCAGCAGCCAAGTCCCGGGGATGGTGTTAAGCACCATATATTTT | CASSQVPGMVLSTIYF
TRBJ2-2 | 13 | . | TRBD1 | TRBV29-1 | TGCAGCGCGGGACAGGGGTTCACCGGGGAGCTGTTTTTT | CSAGQGFTGELFF
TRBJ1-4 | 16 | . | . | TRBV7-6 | TGTGCCAGCAGCTTGCGCGTACTGGCCTCTTCGGAAAAACTGTTTTTT | CASSLRVLASSEKLFF
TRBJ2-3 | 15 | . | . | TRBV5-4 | TGTGCCAGCAGCTCCACTCCGGCGCGCACAGATACGCAGTATTTT | CASSSTPARTDTQYF
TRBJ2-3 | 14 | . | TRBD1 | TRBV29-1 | TGCAGCGTTCTGACAGGGGGCCGGACAGATACGCAGTATTTT | CSVLTGGRTDTQYF
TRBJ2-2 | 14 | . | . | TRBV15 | TGTGCCACCAGCAGAGGAGCCCGGTCCGGGGAGCTGTTTTTT | CATSRGARSGELFF
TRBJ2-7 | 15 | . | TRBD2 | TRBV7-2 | TGTGCCAGCAGCCTGGGACTAGCGGCTTCCTACGAGCAGTACTTC | CASSLGLAASYEQYF
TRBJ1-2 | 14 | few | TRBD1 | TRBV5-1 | TGCGCCAGCAGCGAACAGACAGGGGACTATGGCTACACCTTC | CASSEQTGDYGYTF
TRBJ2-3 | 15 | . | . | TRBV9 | TGTGCCAGCAGCGTAGGGGGGGAAAGCACAGATACGCAGTATTTT | CASSVGGESTDTQYF
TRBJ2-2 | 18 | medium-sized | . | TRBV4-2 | TGTGCCAGCAGCCAAGATTTTTTGACTGGACAAAACACCGGGGAGCTGTTTTTT | CASSQDFLTGQNTGELFF
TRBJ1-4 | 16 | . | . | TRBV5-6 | TGTGCCAGCAGCTTGTACGGACGTCCAGGAAATGAAAAACTGTTTTTT | CASSLYGRPGNEKLFF
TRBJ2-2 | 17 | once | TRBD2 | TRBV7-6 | TGTGCCAGCAGCCTGAGGCTAGCGGGAGCCAACACCGGGGAGCTGTTTTTT | CASSLRLAGANTGELFF
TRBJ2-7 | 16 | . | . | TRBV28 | TGTGCCAGCAGTTTGCCGGCCGGGACGACGTTCGGCGAGCAGTACTTC | CASSLPAGTTFGEQYF
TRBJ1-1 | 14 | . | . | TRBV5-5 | TGTGCCAGCAGCTTACGGACAGCGAACACTGAAGCTTTCTTT | CASSLRTANTEAFF
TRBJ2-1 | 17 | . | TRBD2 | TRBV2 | TGTGCCAGCAGTGAAGGACGGGCTAGCGGGAACAAAAATGAGCAGTTCTTC | CASSEGRASGNKNEQFF
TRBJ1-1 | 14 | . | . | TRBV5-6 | TGTGCCAGCAGCTTGGTGGTGACGAACACTGAAGCTTTCTTT | CASSLVVTNTEAFF
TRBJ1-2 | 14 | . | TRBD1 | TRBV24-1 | TGTGCCACCAGTGATCCGGGACAGTCCTATGGCTACACCTTC | CATSDPGQSYGYTF
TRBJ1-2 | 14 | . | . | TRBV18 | TGTGCCAGCTCACCACAACCTGTGGGCTATGGCTACACCTTC | CASSPQPVGYGYTF
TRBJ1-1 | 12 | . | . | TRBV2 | TGTGCCAGCAGTCTGGACCCAACGAAGGCTTTCTTT | CASSLDPTKAFF